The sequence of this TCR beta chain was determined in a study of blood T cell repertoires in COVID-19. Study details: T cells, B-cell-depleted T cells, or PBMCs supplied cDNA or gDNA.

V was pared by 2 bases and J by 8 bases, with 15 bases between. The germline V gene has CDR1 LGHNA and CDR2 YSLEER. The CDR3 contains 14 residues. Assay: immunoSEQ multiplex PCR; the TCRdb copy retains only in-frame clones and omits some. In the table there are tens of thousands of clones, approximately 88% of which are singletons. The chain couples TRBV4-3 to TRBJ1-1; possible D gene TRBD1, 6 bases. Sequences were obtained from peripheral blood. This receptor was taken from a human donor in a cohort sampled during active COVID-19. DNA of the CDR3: TGCGCCAGCAGCCAATTGCAGGGGACGTTGGAAGCTTTCTTT. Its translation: CASSQLQGTLEAFF.